Below are 29 T cell receptor beta chains sequenced from a single sample in a study of OX40 agonist ivuxolimab in advanced cancers. Measured with immunoSEQ multiplex PCR; TCRdb has only the in-frame clones, and not every one. The sample shows tens of thousands of clones, about 87% of them seen only once. This specimen consisted of CD4+ or CD8+ T cells sorted from blood, obtained in a trial of the OX40 agonist ivuxolimab. The origin of the receptors is an adult with an advanced solid tumor such as melanoma, head and neck, liver or kidney cancer.

This rearrangement joins TRBV6-6 to TRBJ1-1; D gene ambiguous. V dropped 7 bases and J dropped 5 bases, with 8 bases sitting between them. The germline CDR1 and CDR2 sequences are MNHNY and SVGAGI (reference sequence). CDR3 length equals 11 residues. CDR3 sequence (DNA): TGTGCCAGCATTAAGGGTACTGAAGCTTTCTTT. Its translation is CASIKGTEAFF.

In its sample, this clone was seen a few times. The chain uses TRBV27 and TRBJ1-1; 8 bases align to TRBD1. Germline lookup yields CDR1 MNHEY and CDR2 SMNVEV (reference sequence). This CDR3 contains 15 residues. Unmatched junction bases numbered 8, after V lost 0 bases and J lost 8 bases. The CDR3 loop reads CASSLSSQGAIEAFF. CDR3 DNA: TGTGCCAGCAGTTTATCGTCCCAGGGGGCGATCGAAGCTTTCTTT.

V gene TRBV9 combines with J gene TRBJ2-2; TRBD2 aligns across 9 bases. The V segment lost 3 bases and the J segment 1 base; nucleotides outside the gene matches: 4. The germline CDR1 and CDR2 sequences are SGDLS and YYNGEE. CDR3 length: 16 amino acids. The CDR3 here is CASSALAGENTGELFF. As DNA, the CDR3 is TGTGCCAGCAGCGCGTTAGCGGGAGAGAACACCGGGGAGCTGTTTTTT. The whole variable domain, filled in from reference TRBV9 and TRBJ2-2, reads DSGVTQTPKHLITATGQRVTLRCSPRSGDLSVYWYQQSLDQGLQFLIQYYNGEERAKGNILERFSAQQFPDLHSELNLSSLELGDSALYFCASSALAGENTGELFFGEGSRLTVL.

This chain links TRBV27 with TRBJ2-1; D gene ambiguous. Trimming took 6 bases from V and 14 from J, leaving 14 bases between them. This CDR3 has 11 amino acids. Germline V gene lookup returns CDR1 MNHEY and CDR2 SMNVEV (reference sequence). The CDR3 loop reads CASSPGVTEFF. The DNA of the CDR3 is TGTGCCAGCAGCCCAGGTGTGACGGAGTTCTTC.

The rearrangement links TRBV4-2 to TRBJ2-7; no clear D. Germline CDR1 and CDR2: LGHNA and YNFKEQ. This CDR3 has 14 residues. V was shortened by 4 bases and J by 0 bases, with 10 bases between the two germline ends. The CDR3 DNA follows: TGTGCCAGCAGCCCTCATTTCCGCTCCTACGAGCAGTACTTC. This encodes CASSPHFRSYEQYF.

This clone was observed once. The chain couples TRBV23-1 to TRBJ2-4; D may be TRBD2 (6 bases). TRBV23-1 is an open reading frame whose function is uncertain. There are 17 residues in the CDR3. Trimming cost V 0 bases and J 3 bases, with 15 bases left between them. The CDR3 spells CASSQSRRGGDKNIQYF. Written as DNA, the CDR3 is TGCGCCAGCAGTCAATCAAGGCGGGGTGGGGACAAAAACATTCAGTACTTC.

V gene TRBV7-6 combines with J gene TRBJ2-3; D is undetermined. Trimming shortened V by 5 bases and J by 5 bases, and 14 bases separated the two germline ends. The germline gives CDR1 SGHVS, CDR2 FNYEAQ. The CDR3 totals 14 residues. CDR3 sequence (DNA): TGTGCCAGCAGCCCCTACGGCGGACGAGATACGCAGTATTTT. Amino acid sequence: CASSPYGGRDTQYF.

By sample fraction, this clone is medium-sized. This chain uses TRBV9 with TRBJ2-5; 14 bases fit TRBD2. This CDR3 has 16 residues. Germline assignment: CDR1 SGDLS and CDR2 YYNGEE. Unmatched junction bases numbered 6, after V lost 4 bases and J lost 4 bases. CDR3 amino acids: CASSLTSGGAVETQYF. The CDR3 DNA reads TGTGCCAGCAGCCTGACTAGCGGGGGGGCAGTAGAGACCCAGTACTTC.

The J gene is TRBJ2-5, the V gene TRBV4-3, with a possible D match to TRBD2 (6 bases). The ends were cut back, 5 bases at V and 2 bases at J, with 15 bases in the middle. The CDR3 length is 15 residues. Germline V gene lookup returns CDR1 LGHNA and CDR2 YSLEER. The CDR3 region is CASSTAGRQQETQYF. CDR3 bases: TGCGCCAGCAGCACGGCGGGACGGCAACAAGAGACCCAGTACTTC.

The rearrangement uses TRBV19 and TRBJ1-2; D is possibly TRBD1 (6 bases). Germline V gives CDR1 LNHDA, CDR2 SQIVND (reference sequence). This CDR3 has 14 residues. V lost 10 bases, J lost 2 bases, and 17 bases lay in between. CDR3 region: CATYLGRGNYGYTF. DNA of the CDR3: TGTGCCACCTACCTCGGGAGGGGGAACTATGGCTACACCTTC.

This rearrangement joins TRBV5-1 to TRBJ2-7; D is possibly TRBD1 or TRBD2 (5 bases each). Trimming took 0 bases from V and 2 from J, leaving 15 bases between them. Germline values: CDR1 SGHRS, CDR2 YFSETQ. There are 16 residues in the CDR3. CDR3 in amino acids: CASSLASRDPAYEQYF. The CDR3 DNA is TGCGCCAGCAGCTTGGCAAGCAGGGACCCAGCCTACGAGCAGTACTTC.

The CDR3 region has the DNA TGTGCCAGCAGTGGGTCAGCCCCGGGCACAGATACGCAGTATTTT. Residues: CASSGSAPGTDTQYF. The J gene is TRBJ2-3, the V gene TRBV6-5; D is unclear. CDR1 is MNHEY, CDR2 SVGAGI, per germline. This CDR3 has 15 amino acids. Trimming stripped 5 bases from V and 1 base from J, with 13 bases between.

Regarding this clone: The junction and the germline gene differ at one end; a read error may be behind it. This sequence joins TRBV28 and TRBJ2-2; D is perhaps TRBD1 (6 bases). Germline V lookup: CDR1 MDHEN, CDR2 SYDVKM. This CDR3 has 14 residues. DNA of the CDR3: TGTGCCAGCACTTTACAGGGTGACACCGGGGAGCTGTTTTTT. Encoded protein: CASTLQGDTGELFF.

This chain links TRBV14 with TRBJ1-4; tentatively, D is TRBD1 (6 bases). Germline assignment: CDR1 SGHDN and CDR2 FVKESK. The V end lost 5 bases, the J end lost 8 bases, and 15 bases lay between the germline ends. The CDR3 has 14 amino acids. CDR3 amino acids: CASSSWGPVEKLFF. In DNA form, the CDR3 reads TGTGCCAGCAGCTCGTGGGGGCCAGTAGAAAAACTGTTTTTT.

The chain couples TRBV4-3 to TRBJ1-1, with D perhaps matching TRBD1 (6 bases). Germline-derived CDR1 and CDR2 are LGHNA and YSLEER. The CDR3 extends over 15 amino acids. Between the trimmed V and J ends, which lost 3 bases and 2 bases, there was a span of 13 bases. CDR3 protein: CASSQTRTANTEAFF. Here the CDR3 DNA reads TGCGCCAGCAGCCAGACCCGGACAGCAAACACTGAAGCTTTCTTT.

Concerning this clone itself: This CDR3 is also generated by other DNA sequences in the sample. The rearrangement links TRBV11-3 to TRBJ1-1, with D maybe TRBD1 (5 bases). Germline CDR1 reads SGHNT; CDR2 reads YENEEA. V was shortened by 3 bases and J by 3 bases, with 8 bases between the two germline ends. This CDR3 has 13 amino acids. The CDR3 DNA follows: TGTGCCAGCAGCTTGCGGGGGTACACTGAAGCTTTCTTT. It translates to CASSLRGYTEAFF.

This clone is medium-sized in the sample. This rearrangement joins TRBV19 to TRBJ2-7; D may be TRBD2 (6 bases). V shed 6 bases and J shed 3 bases, with 15 bases lying between them. Germline-derived CDR1 and CDR2 are LNHDA and SQIVND (reference sequence). The CDR3 is 14 residues long. In nucleotides, the CDR3 is TGTGCCAGTAGCGCGGGGTTCCCCGGCTACGAGCAGTACTTC. This sequence encodes CASSAGFPGYEQYF.

The V and J genes are TRBV5-1 and TRBJ2-1; TRBD2 aligns across 7 bases. CDR3 length: 15 amino acids. Per the germline V gene, CDR1 is SGHRS and CDR2 is YFSETQ. V was pared by 0 bases and J by 5 bases, with 5 bases of the junction left unmatched. In DNA, the CDR3 is TGCGCCAGCAGCTTGGCGCGGGAGTACGACAATGAGCAGTTCTTC. Amino acid sequence: CASSLAREYDNEQFF.

The chain couples TRBV11-2 to TRBJ2-1; weak D call: TRBD1 (5 bases). CDR3 length equals 15 residues. Germline V gene data show CDR1 as SGHAT and CDR2 as FQNNGV. V was clipped by 3 bases and J by 2 bases, with 11 bases between them. The CDR3 coding sequence is TGTGCCAGCAGCTTGGGGCCTAACCCCTACAATGAGCAGTTCTTC. It yields the protein CASSLGPNPYNEQFF.

V and J are TRBV2 and TRBJ2-1; possibly TRBD2 for D (5 bases). The CDR3 spans 13 residues. Germline V gene data show CDR1 as SNHLY and CDR2 as FYNNEI. Between the trimmed V and J ends, which lost 8 bases and 3 bases, there was a span of 11 bases. As DNA, the CDR3 is TGTGCCAGCCCGGGAATCAACTACAATGAGCAGTTCTTC. Translated: CASPGINYNEQFF.

The chain has TRBV9 and TRBJ2-7; the D gene is possibly TRBD1 (6 bases). CDR1 and CDR2 (germline): SGDLS, YYNGEE. Trimming removed 1 base from V and 0 bases from J, with 11 bases in between. The CDR3 is 15 amino acids. The CDR3 DNA reads TGTGCCAGCAGCGTACACGACAGGAGCTCCTACGAGCAGTACTTC. This encodes CASSVHDRSSYEQYF. The variable domain in full, completed from reference TRBV9 and TRBJ2-7, reads DSGVTQTPKHLITATGQRVTLRCSPRSGDLSVYWYQQSLDQGLQFLIQYYNGEERAKGNILERFSAQQFPDLHSELNLSSLELGDSALYFCASSVHDRSSYEQYFGPGTRLTVT.

The chain is built from TRBV7-3 and TRBJ2-1, with TRBD2 matching over 8 bases. V lost 6 bases and J lost 2; bases outside the gene matches: 6. The CDR3 loop spans 15 amino acids. In germline, CDR1 is SGHTA, CDR2 FQGTGA. CDR3 coding DNA: TGTGCCAGCAGGGTTAGCGGGACGACCTACAATGAGCAGTTCTTC. As protein: CASRVSGTTYNEQFF.

The genes are TRBV2 and TRBJ1-5, with D maybe TRBD1 (6 bases). The CDR3 contains 14 residues. Trimming stripped 5 bases from V and 6 bases from J, with 14 bases between. Per the germline V gene, CDR1 is SNHLY and CDR2 is FYNNEI. The DNA of the CDR3 is TGTGCCAGCAGTCCGGACGGGGGCGGTCAGCCCCAGCATTTT. Translating gives CASSPDGGGQPQHF. Full variable domain (rest looked up from reference TRBV2 and TRBJ1-5): EPEVTQTPSHQVTQMGQEVILRCVPISNHLYFYWYRQILGQKVEFLVSFYNNEISEKSEIFDDQFSVERPDGSNFTLKIRSTKLEDSAMYFCASSPDGGGQPQHFGDGTRLSIL.

In the case of this clone: No DNA is shown, since the ends of the CDR3 on it are uncertain; the CDR3 is the one TCRdb lists. The gene calls are TRBV30 and TRBJ1-5; the table's D call of TRBD1 was not tested on the DNA. In germline, CDR1 is GTSNPN, CDR2 SVGIG (reference sequence). The CDR3 sequence runs 19 residues, both termini included. CDR3 region: CAWSSPGTGVLRAPGPQHF.

The V gene is TRBV6-1, the J gene TRBJ2-7, with D possibly matching TRBD1 (6 bases). The CDR3 has 14 amino acids. Deletions cut 7 bases from V and 3 bases from J, with 16 bases between. Germline V CDR1 and CDR2: MNHNS, SASEGT. The CDR3 bases are TGTGCCAGCACCATTCCGGGACAAAGCTACGAGCAGTACTTC. It translates to CASTIPGQSYEQYF.

The chain links TRBV12-5 to TRBJ2-3; the D is unclear. This CDR3 is built from 13 residues. V was shortened by 0 bases and J by 0 bases, with 1 base between the two germline ends. The V gene's germline CDR1 is LGHNT and CDR2 FRNRAP. CDR3 region: CASGLVSTDTQYF. For the CDR3, the DNA is TGTGCTAGTGGTTTGGTAAGCACAGATACGCAGTATTTT.

This chain links TRBV5-1 with TRBJ2-1, with D unresolved. The CDR3 has 14 residues. Germline-derived CDR1 and CDR2 are SGHRS and YFSETQ. Deletions cut 9 bases from V and 0 bases from J, with 13 bases between. The CDR3 DNA reads as TGCGCCACCTCGTTAGGAGCCTCCTACAATGAGCAGTTCTTC. Its protein product is CATSLGASYNEQFF.

The chain has TRBV2 and TRBJ2-1; the D call may be TRBD1 or TRBD2 (5 bases each). Germline loops: CDR1 SNHLY, CDR2 FYNNEI. The CDR3 extends over 16 amino acids. With 1 base removed from V and 0 bases from J, the gap between germline ends came to 10 bases. The CDR3 DNA follows: TGTGCCAGCAGTGAAGGGGGGTCCCTCTCCTACAATGAGCAGTTCTTC. Translated, it gives CASSEGGSLSYNEQFF.

This rearrangement joins TRBV11-1 to TRBJ2-2; D not certain. The CDR3 contains 16 residues. V gave up 0 bases and J gave up 4 bases, with 12 bases separating them. CDR1 and CDR2 (germline): SGHAT, FQDESV (reference sequence). CDR3 nucleotides: TGTGCCAGCAGCTTAGCTCGGGTCAGCTCCACCGGGGAGCTGTTTTTT. This sequence encodes CASSLARVSSTGELFF.